These 31 T cell receptor beta chains came from one sample sequenced in a study of circulating and synovial CD4+ cells in juvenile arthritis. Sequencing was performed with immunoSEQ multiplex PCR; in TCRdb, only in-frame clones are kept and a portion is missing. Among approximately 36,000 clones listed, over 85% were seen once. The sample taken for sequencing was CD4+ T cells from blood. The source is a human donor with juvenile idiopathic arthritis.

The chain recombines TRBV7-2 with TRBJ2-7; TRBD2 is a possible D gene (5 bases). V was clipped by 5 bases and J by 3 bases, with 17 bases between them. CDR1 and CDR2 from the germline V gene are SGHTA and FQGNSA. CDR3 length: 15 residues. For the CDR3, the DNA is TGTGCCAGCAGCACCTCGGGGAGCTTGTTCTACGAGCAGTACTTC. Translated: CASSTSGSLFYEQYF.

V gene TRBV5-8 combines with J gene TRBJ1-6; D is possibly TRBD1 (5 bases). Germline assignment: CDR1 SGHTS and CDR2 YDEGEE. Trimming pared 0 bases from V and 6 bases from J, leaving 16 bases between. The CDR3 runs 17 residues. The CDR3 DNA is TGTGCCAGCAGCTTGGACTGGGCGGGGCAGGGTAATTCACCCCTCCACTTT. It specifies CASSLDWAGQGNSPLHF.

CDR3 bases: TGTGCCAGCAGCCAATACAGGGGGTCCACTGAAGCTTTCTTT. This codes for CASSQYRGSTEAFF. The J gene is TRBJ1-1, the V gene TRBV7-3, with 8 positions matching TRBD1. The CDR3 has 14 residues. Germline CDR1 and CDR2: SGHTA and FQGTGA. The junction had 6 bases not matched to a gene; V was cut back by 5 bases and J by 4 bases.

For the CDR3, the DNA is TGTGCCAGTAGTGGACGGACTAGCGGGGGAATCAATGAGCAGTTCTTC. Encoded protein: CASSGRTSGGINEQFF. The chain combines TRBV19 with TRBJ2-1; TRBD2 aligns across 13 bases. The CDR3 has 16 amino acids. The ends lost 5 bases at V and 6 bases at J; junction bases unmatched: 7. In germline, CDR1 is LNHDA, CDR2 SQIVND (reference sequence).

V gene TRBV30 combines with J gene TRBJ2-7; no clear D gene. Per germline, CDR1 GTSNPN and CDR2 SVGIG (reference sequence). The V end was cut by 2 bases, the J end by 4 bases, with 12 bases between. This CDR3 has 13 residues. Here the CDR3 DNA reads TGTGCCTGGAGTCTGGGTAAGAGGTACGAGCAGTACTTC. It specifies CAWSLGKRYEQYF.

This clone has a single count. The chain links TRBV7-8 to TRBJ2-2, with 8 bases matching TRBD1. Germline V lookup: CDR1 SGHVS, CDR2 FQNEAQ. The CDR3 is 15 residues long. Germline trimming cut 1 base from V and 6 bases from J; bases unmatched to any gene: 4. The CDR3 protein is CASSLEGQASGELFF. Written as DNA, the CDR3 is TGTGCCAGCAGCTTAGAGGGACAGGCGTCCGGGGAGCTGTTTTTT.

The chain combines TRBV18 with TRBJ2-5; 7 nucleotides agree with TRBD1. From germline, CDR1 is KGHSH and CDR2 LQKENI. V shed 3 bases, J shed 5 bases, and the junction held 9 bases outside the gene matches. CDR3 length: 15 amino acids. CDR3 loop: CASSPLRGTRETQYF. The CDR3 nucleotides are TGTGCCAGCTCACCGCTCAGGGGGACGCGGGAGACCCAGTACTTC.

Comment on this clone: The junction departs from germline at one end; a sequencing error may be responsible. This sequence joins TRBV27 and TRBJ2-5; D is unclear. The J call may be in error: the DNA end matches TRBJ2-7 better. This CDR3 region has 16 residues. The germline gives CDR1 MNHEY, CDR2 SMNVEV (reference sequence). This CDR3 is CASTLIPGSGAYEQYF. For the CDR3, the DNA is TGTGCCAGCACTTTAATCCCTGGGTCAGGCGCCTACGAGCAGTACTTC.

The chain combines TRBV7-3 with TRBJ2-1, with 14 positions matching TRBD2. The V and J ends lost 2 bases and 9 bases, in that order; junction bases with no gene match: 12. This CDR3 has 18 residues. CDR1 is SGHTA, CDR2 FQGTGA, per germline. In nucleotides, the CDR3 is TGTGCCAGCAGCTTAGCGCCCTTGACTAGCGGGGGGGCAGGTGAGCAGTTCTTC. Translation: CASSLAPLTSGGAGEQFF.

This chain links TRBV25-1 with TRBJ2-5; possible D gene TRBD2, 7 bases. V lost 3 bases, J lost 5 bases, and 13 bases lay in between. The CDR3 has 14 amino acids. Germline V gene sequence: CDR1 MGHDK, CDR2 SYGVNS. CDR3 sequence reads: CASSERGGTETQYF. Written as DNA, the CDR3 is TGTGCCAGCAGTGAGAGGGGGGGTACGGAGACCCAGTACTTC.

This chain joins TRBV7-3 and TRBJ1-1; 11 bases agree with TRBD1. V was clipped by 3 bases and J by 6 bases; unmatched bases: 3. This CDR3 comprises 14 residues. Germline V lookup: CDR1 SGHTA, CDR2 FQGTGA. For the CDR3, the DNA is TGTGCCAGCAGCTTGGGACAGGGGGACGCTGAAGCTTTCTTT. This sequence encodes CASSLGQGDAEAFF.

The chain uses TRBV5-6 and TRBJ2-6; 8 bases align to TRBD1. Germline CDR1 SGHDT, CDR2 YYEEEE. After removal of 6 bases from V and 1 base from J, the junction contained 6 bases not matched to a gene. This CDR3 has 16 residues. DNA for the CDR3: TGTGCCAGCACACCGACAGGGGCATCTGGGGCCAACGTCCTGACTTTC. Translating gives CASTPTGASGANVLTF. The variable domain in full, with the rest retrieved from reference TRBV5-6 and TRBJ2-6, is DAGVTQSPTHLIKTRGQQVTLRCSPKSGHDTVSWYQQALGQGPQFIFQYYEEEERQRGNFPDRFSGHQFPNYSSELNVNALLLGDSALYLCASTPTGASGANVLTFGAGSRLTVL.

This sequence joins TRBV6-6 and TRBJ1-2, with 8 bases aligning to TRBD1. V dropped 5 bases and J dropped 6; count of bases not matched to a gene: 5. Germline assignment: CDR1 MNHNY and CDR2 SVGAGI (reference sequence). The CDR3 runs 13 residues. The CDR3 is CASSPQGAHGYTF. The CDR3, as DNA: TGTGCCAGCAGTCCTCAGGGGGCGCATGGCTACACCTTC.

The rearrangement uses TRBV5-6 and TRBJ1-1; 9 bases map to TRBD1. CDR1 SGHDT and CDR2 YYEEEE come from the germline V gene. Losses at the gene ends were 4 bases for V and 10 bases for J; bases not matched to a gene: 20. The CDR3 sequence is 17 residues long. The CDR3 nucleotides are TGTGCCAGCAGCGTACGATTATTGCCGGGACAGGGTGGAAGAGCTTTCTTT. Translating it yields CASSVRLLPGQGGRAFF.

The count of this clone is one. The chain employs TRBV7-9 and TRBJ2-5; TRBD1 might be the D (6 bases). Trimming left V 3 bases short and J 1 base short, with 12 bases between. The CDR3 length is 15 residues. The V gene's germline CDR1 is SEHNR and CDR2 FQNEAQ (reference sequence). CDR3: CASSFHPQGQETQYF. Here the CDR3 DNA reads TGTGCCAGCAGCTTCCACCCACAGGGCCAAGAGACCCAGTACTTC.

CDR3 in amino acids: CASRIQGGNEKLFF. In DNA form, the CDR3 reads TGTGCCAGCAGGATACAGGGGGGTAATGAAAAACTGTTTTTT. J is TRBJ1-4 and V is TRBV7-9, with TRBD1 identical over 8 bases. V dropped 6 bases and J dropped 4; count of bases not matched to a gene: 4. This CDR3 has 14 residues. CDR1 is SEHNR, CDR2 FQNEAQ, per germline (reference sequence).

The chain carries TRBV27 and TRBJ1-2; 12 nucleotides agree with TRBD1. J gave up 7 bases and V 5 bases, and 8 bases lay outside the gene matches. CDR1 MNHEY and CDR2 SMNVEV come from the germline V gene (reference sequence). CDR3 length: 15 residues. CDR3 in amino acids: CASSGPGQGAFGYTF. The CDR3 DNA is TGTGCCAGCAGTGGACCGGGACAGGGGGCATTTGGCTACACCTTC.

This clone was recorded only once. The same CDR3 can be traced to other DNA sequences in this sample. This chain connects TRBV15 to TRBJ1-5; D unclear. The CDR3 has 15 amino acids. Trimming left V 0 bases short and J 1 base short, with 7 bases between. Germline V gene sequence: CDR1 LNHNV, CDR2 YYDKDF (reference sequence). The CDR3 DNA follows: TGTGCCACCAGCAGAGATCCGGGAAGCAATCAGCCCCAGCATTTT. Its protein is CATSRDPGSNQPQHF.

The chain carries TRBV19 and TRBJ1-2, with 9 bases aligning to TRBD1. Germline V CDR1 and CDR2: LNHDA, SQIVND (reference sequence). The J segment lost 6 bases and the V segment lost 3 bases, leaving 20 bases of the junction unmatched. The CDR3 contains 19 residues. CDR3 region: CASSIIRYPTDRGRNGYTF. The CDR3 DNA reads TGTGCCAGTAGTATTATCAGATACCCCACCGACAGGGGGAGGAATGGCTACACCTTC.

This sequence joins TRBV19 and TRBJ1-1, with a tentative D call TRBD1 (5 bases). Germline CDR1 LNHDA, CDR2 SQIVND (reference sequence). CDR3 length: 13 amino acids. V was clipped by 6 bases and J by 3 bases, with 11 bases between them. DNA of the CDR3: TGTGCCAGTAGCGGCAGGGTCGACACTGAAGCTTTCTTT. Translation: CASSGRVDTEAFF.

CDR3 DNA: TGTGCCGGCTATAGTAACAGGGGGTACACTGAAGCTTTCTTT. This encodes CAGYSNRGYTEAFF. The chain joins TRBV5-4 to TRBJ1-1; 8 positions agree with TRBD1. The CDR3 length is 14 residues. V was pared by 10 bases and J by 3 bases, with 11 bases of the junction left unmatched. Germline V gives CDR1 SGHNT, CDR2 YYREEE (reference sequence).

The V gene is TRBV11-2, the J gene TRBJ1-2; 7 positions agree with TRBD1. The germline CDR1 and CDR2 sequences are SGHAT and FQNNGV. The J segment lost 4 bases and the V segment lost 5 bases, leaving 10 bases of the junction unmatched. The CDR3 extends over 15 amino acids. Here the CDR3 DNA reads TGTGCCAGCAGCCCTACAGGGGAAGGCCCCTATGGCTACACCTTC. Amino acids: CASSPTGEGPYGYTF. Filled out from reference TRBV11-2 and TRBJ1-2, the complete variable domain reads EAGVAQSPRYKIIEKRQSVAFWCNPISGHATLYWYQQILGQGPKLLIQFQNNGVVDDSQLPKDRFSAERLKGVDSTLKIQPAKLEDSAVYLCASSPTGEGPYGYTFGSGTRLTVV.

This sequence joins TRBV7-8 and TRBJ1-3; no reliable D call. Germline values: CDR1 SGHVS, CDR2 FQNEAQ. The CDR3 consists of 16 residues. Trimming removed 2 bases at V and 0 bases at J, with 11 bases between. The DNA of the CDR3 is TGTGCCAGCAGCTTATGGCGGAAACCCTCTGGAAACACCATATATTTT. This sequence encodes CASSLWRKPSGNTIYF.

The chain recombines TRBV7-2 with TRBJ1-4; D ambiguous. The CDR3 is 14 residues long. Trimming pared 5 bases from V and 3 bases from J, leaving 10 bases between. CDR1 SGHTA and CDR2 FQGNSA come from the germline V gene. CDR3 loop: CASSRSVSNEKLFF. CDR3 nucleotide sequence: TGTGCCAGCAGCCGTTCCGTGTCTAATGAAAAACTGTTTTTT.

The chain links TRBV29-1 to TRBJ2-2; TRBD1 is a possible D gene (5 bases). The V end was cut by 4 bases, the J end by 5 bases, with 17 bases between. The CDR3 spans 15 residues. Germline V CDR1 and CDR2: SQVTM, ANQGSEA. CDR3 residues: CSVAPDKTKTGELFF. DNA of the CDR3: TGCAGCGTTGCTCCGGACAAGACAAAGACCGGGGAGCTGTTTTTT.

The V call is TRBV9, the J call TRBJ1-4; TRBD1 agrees at 8 bases. The junction had 8 bases not matched to a gene; V was cut back by 4 bases and J by 0 bases. Germline V gives CDR1 SGDLS, CDR2 YYNGEE. This CDR3 comprises 17 residues. DNA of the CDR3: TGTGCCAGCAGCTCGCCGGGGACAGGAGCAACTAATGAAAAACTGTTTTTT. It translates to CASSSPGTGATNEKLFF.

This clone appeared once. This chain joins TRBV27 and TRBJ1-1; possible D gene TRBD1, 5 bases. V lost 8 bases to trimming and J lost 5 bases, with 15 bases between them. The CDR3 covers 13 residues. Germline V gene data show CDR1 as MNHEY and CDR2 as SMNVEV (reference sequence). CDR3 protein: CASGGGYVTEAFF. Here the CDR3 DNA reads TGTGCCAGCGGGGGAGGATACGTGACTGAAGCTTTCTTT.

V usage is TRBV4-1 and J usage is TRBJ2-2; 8 nucleotides agree with TRBD1. Germline CDR1 is MGHRA and CDR2 is YSYEKL. V gave up 0 bases and J gave up 3 bases; unmatched junction bases: 6. The CDR3 extends over 17 amino acids. The CDR3 is CASSQDPYRGYTGELFF. CDR3 nucleotide sequence: TGCGCCAGCAGCCAAGATCCGTACAGGGGGTACACCGGGGAGCTGTTTTTT.

The CDR3 region has the DNA TGTGCCAGCAGCCTCAAGGGGGCGCGGCTAGAGACCCAGTACTTC. Protein: CASSLKGARLETQYF. This chain joins TRBV7-9 and TRBJ2-5; the match to TRBD1 covers 7 bases. The CDR3 sequence is 15 residues long. V shed 5 bases and J 4 bases; nucleotides not matched to a gene: 10. Germline V lookup: CDR1 SEHNR, CDR2 FQNEAQ (reference sequence).

The J gene is TRBJ1-2, the V gene TRBV21-1; the table's D call, TRBD1, was not checked against the DNA. TRBV21-1 is listed as a pseudogene. This CDR3 spans 17 amino acids. DNA of the CDR3: TGTGCCAGCAGACAACTAGAACGAACGGGACAGGGTTATGGCTACACCTTC. It translates to CASRQLERTGQGYGYTF.

The genes are TRBV7-9 and TRBJ1-5; 7 nucleotides align to TRBD1. After removal of 5 bases from V and 2 bases from J, the junction contained 6 bases not matched to a gene. The germline V gene has CDR1 SEHNR and CDR2 FQNEAQ (reference sequence). This CDR3 contains 15 residues. In nucleotides, the CDR3 is TGTGCCAGCAGCCTAGGGGGCGGTGGCAATCAGCCCCAGCATTTT. Translating it yields CASSLGGGGNQPQHF.